The rows below give T cell receptor beta chains drawn from one sample of a study of pediatric ulcerative colitis. TCRdb's table, derived via immunoSEQ multiplex PCR, lists solely in-frame clones and lacks some. This table has approximately 38,000 clones, about 75% appearing once. The sample was gut tissue. The receptors derive from a boy aged 5-17 years with severe ulcerative colitis. The CDR3 runs from the conserved cysteine through the conserved F or W. Fields, in order: clone size, J gene, D gene, V gene, CDR3 length, CDR3 protein, CDR3 DNA. A D gene is named only where the DNA matches it firmly. Size is stated for part of the rows, as once, few or many counts, or as a class when the clone is expanded.

>.|TRBJ1-2|.|TRBV25-1|12
CASREGNYGYTF
TGTGCCAGCAGGGAAGGGAACTATGGCTACACCTTC
>few|TRBJ2-7|TRBD1|TRBV2|14
CASRDGTGLYEQYF
TGTGCCAGCAGGGACGGGACAGGGCTGTACGAGCAGTACTTC
>.|TRBJ1-5|.|TRBV11-2|14
CASSLAGGNQPQHF
TGTGCCAGCAGCTTAGCAGGGGGCAATCAGCCCCAGCATTTT
>.|TRBJ1-6|.|TRBV5-1|13
CASSSGRDSPLHF
TGCGCCAGCAGCTCAGGACGGGATTCACCCCTCCACTTT
>.|TRBJ2-5|.|TRBV5-6|11
CASSSLETQYF
TGTGCCAGCAGCTCCCTAGAGACCCAGTACTTC
>.|TRBJ1-4|.|TRBV2|16
CASSEARGFTNEKLFF
TGTGCCAGCAGTGAAGCGCGGGGTTTTACTAATGAAAAACTGTTTTTT
>.|TRBJ2-3|.|TRBV6-1|15
CASSEVVGGRDTQYF
TGTGCCAGCAGTGAAGTGGTGGGGGGGCGAGATACGCAGTATTTT
>.|TRBJ2-5|TRBD1|TRBV6-5|15
CASSLNRGWQETQYF
TGTGCCAGCAGCCTGAACAGGGGCTGGCAAGAGACCCAGTACTTC
>.|TRBJ2-7|.|TRBV5-8|13
CASSLSNRGGQYF
TGTGCCAGCAGCTTAAGTAACAGGGGAGGGCAGTACTTC
>once|TRBJ1-3|.|TRBV6-5|16
CASSYSLDISGNTIYF
TGTGCCAGCAGTTACTCGTTAGACATCTCTGGAAACACCATATATTTT
>.|TRBJ1-2|.|TRBV11-2|15
CASSPEAGAGRGYTF
TGTGCCAGCAGCCCAGAGGCAGGGGCTGGTCGTGGCTACACCTTC
>.|TRBJ2-7|.|TRBV19|14
CASSMEGYSYEQYF
TGTGCCAGTAGTATGGAGGGGTACTCCTACGAGCAGTACTTC
>.|TRBJ1-1|.|TRBV7-9|15
CASSLANIYATEAFF
TGTGCCAGCAGCTTAGCTAACATTTATGCCACTGAAGCTTTCTTT
>.|TRBJ1-5|.|TRBV19|14
CASSFYSGDQPQHF
TGTGCCAGTTCGTTCTACTCGGGGGATCAGCCCCAGCATTTT
>.|TRBJ1-1|TRBD1|TRBV2|14
CASSGFGQGGRAFF
TGTGCCAGCAGTGGGTTTGGACAGGGGGGGAGAGCTTTCTTT
>.|TRBJ1-5|TRBD1|TRBV19|15
CASSIFSTGNQPQHF
TGTGCCAGTAGTATATTCTCGACAGGGAATCAGCCCCAGCATTTT
>once|TRBJ2-7|.|TRBV9|14
CASMDGKGSYEQYF
TGTGCCAGCATGGACGGTAAGGGCTCCTACGAGCAGTACTTC
>.|TRBJ2-1|.|TRBV4-2|16
CASSHPSGGRYNEQFF
TGTGCCAGCAGCCATCCCAGTGGGGGGAGGTACAATGAGCAGTTCTTC
>once|TRBJ2-3|TRBD2|TRBV5-1|16
CASSLNGAGVTDTQYF
TGCGCCAGCAGCTTGAATGGGGCGGGGGTGACAGATACGCAGTATTTT
>few|TRBJ1-2|.|TRBV11-2|17
CASRRPGQHKANYGYTF
TGTGCCAGCAGGCGACCCGGACAGCATAAAGCTAACTATGGCTACACCTTC
>.|TRBJ2-3|.|TRBV5-1|13
CASSSTSSDTQYF
TGCGCCAGCAGCTCTACCTCGTCGGATACGCAGTATTTT
>medium-sized|TRBJ2-3|.|TRBV6-5|14
CASKAALYTDTQYF
TGTGCCAGTAAAGCGGCCCTTTACACAGATACGCAGTATTTT
>.|TRBJ1-1|.|TRBV5-1|14
CASSLELFTLEAFF
TGCGCCAGCAGCTTGGAGTTGTTCACACTTGAAGCTTTCTTT
>.|TRBJ1-1|TRBD1|TRBV5-1|15
CASSGWTGNVTEAFF
TGCGCCAGCAGCGGCTGGACAGGGAATGTCACTGAAGCTTTCTTT
>few|TRBJ1-2|.|TRBV9|13
CASNSLGNYGYTF
TGTGCCAGCAACAGTCTTGGAAACTATGGCTACACCTTC
>.|TRBJ1-2|.|TRBV5-6|14
CASSLVAGAGGYTF
TGTGCCAGCAGCTTGGTGGCAGGGGCCGGTGGCTACACCTTC
>.|TRBJ1-4|TRBD1|TRBV6-5|15
CASSYTGTGVKKLFF
TGTGCCAGCAGTTACACCGGGACAGGGGTGAAAAAACTGTTTTTT
>.|TRBJ2-5|TRBD1|TRBV25-1|17
CASSEDRGYEKGETQYF
TGTGCCAGCAGTGAAGACAGGGGGTACGAGAAAGGAGAGACCCAGTACTTC
>.|TRBJ2-5|TRBD2|TRBV7-6|15
CASSPGGGWEETQYF
TGTGCCAGCAGCCCTGGGGGGGGTTGGGAAGAGACCCAGTACTTC
>.|TRBJ1-2|.|TRBV4-1|15
CASSHSRNRYYGYTF
TGCGCCAGCAGCCATTCCCGGAACCGATACTATGGCTACACCTTC
>.|TRBJ1-2|.|TRBV4-1|16
CASSQTTGLDNYGYTF
TGCGCCAGCAGCCAAACGACAGGTTTAGATAACTATGGCTACACCTTC
>.|TRBJ2-7|.|TRBV6-4|13
CASSDSPRGEQYF
TGTGCCAGCAGTGACTCTCCGCGGGGCGAGCAGTACTTC
>.|TRBJ1-5|.|TRBV7-8|15
CASSSNQGHNQPQHF
TGTGCCAGCAGCTCCAACCAGGGACACAATCAGCCCCAGCATTTT
>.|TRBJ1-1|.|TRBV6-6|12
CASSTQVTEAFF
TGTGCCAGCAGTACTCAGGTAACTGAAGCTTTCTTT
>.|TRBJ2-7|TRBD2|TRBV7-3|14
CASSLNVRTSGVYF
TGTGCCAGCAGCTTAAACGTTAGGACTAGCGGTGTGTACTTC
>.|TRBJ2-1|.|TRBV11-1|14
CASSYLGTSNEQFF
TGTGCCAGCAGCTATTTAGGGACCTCCAATGAGCAGTTCTTC
>.|TRBJ2-7|.|TRBV29-1|11
CSVRGDYEQYF
TGCAGCGTTAGGGGGGACTACGAGCAGTACTTC
>.|TRBJ1-2|.|TRBV19|14
CASRVPDINYGYTF
TGTGCCAGTAGGGTCCCGGATATTAACTATGGCTACACCTTC
>few|TRBJ2-7|TRBD2|TRBV27|13
CASTITGGHEQYF
TGTGCCAGCACGATAACGGGGGGGCACGAGCAGTACTTC
>.|TRBJ1-1|TRBD1|TRBV2|16
CASSETKGARYPEAFF
TGTGCCAGCAGCGAGACAAAGGGGGCGCGGTACCCTGAAGCTTTCTTT
>.|TRBJ2-3|.|TRBV7-9|14
CASSGESFTDTQYF
TGTGCCAGCAGTGGGGAGTCTTTCACAGATACGCAGTATTTT
>.|TRBJ2-3|.|TRBV2|19
CASSIYSIPGHNSTDTQYF
TGTGCCAGCAGCATATACTCGATACCGGGACATAATAGCACAGATACGCAGTATTTT
>few|TRBJ2-2|TRBD1|TRBV2|16
CASSWRPGGYTGELFF
TGTGCCAGCAGCTGGAGACCAGGGGGCTATACCGGGGAGCTGTTTTTT
>few|TRBJ1-6|TRBD1|TRBV5-1|14
CASSSGTDESPLHF
TGCGCCAGCAGCTCCGGGACAGACGAATCACCCCTCCACTTT